The 14 T cell receptor beta chains presented below share a single source sample, sequenced in a study of patients and donors after allogeneic stem cell transplantation. TCRdb called the RT-PCR reads again in MiXCR, with one record for every CDR3 protein. The sample includes approximately 170,000 distinct CDR3 sequences, roughly 24% seen only once; the top ten take roughly 27%. The sample comprised blood, either unsorted or a sorted T cell fraction (not recorded which). The receptors derive from a human donor who was either an allogeneic HSCT recipient or a stem cell or donor lymphocyte infusion donor (not recorded which). It is not recorded whose cells these are; they may come from a transplant donor.

In this sample, this clonotype turned up once. The J gene is TRBJ2-7, the V gene TRBV5-6; 7 nucleotides agree with TRBD2. Per germline, CDR1 SGHDT and CDR2 YYEEEE. The CDR3 is made up of 14 amino acids. V was pared by 2 bases and J by 2 bases, with 4 bases of the junction left unmatched. CDR3 loop: CASSFLAEPYEQYF. In DNA form, the CDR3 reads TGTGCCAGCAGCTTCCTAGCGGAACCCTACGAGCAGTACTTC.

This clonotype was recorded a few times. V and J are TRBV20-1 and TRBJ1-6; D gene unclear. Trimming stripped 1 base from V and 2 bases from J, with 6 bases between. Germline assignment: CDR1 DFQATT and CDR2 SNEGSKA (reference sequence). CDR3 length: 14 amino acids. The CDR3 DNA is TGCAGTGCTAGAGGTGGCCCCTATAATTCACCCCTCCACTTT. Protein product: CSARGGPYNSPLHF.

The V and J genes are TRBV20-1 and TRBJ2-3, with D tentatively TRBD1 (6 bases). Germline assignment: CDR1 DFQATT and CDR2 SNEGSKA (reference sequence). CDR3 size: 13 residues. V was trimmed by 1 base and J by 2 bases, leaving 7 bases between them. The CDR3 reads CSARVGATDTQYF. The DNA of the CDR3 is TGCAGTGCTAGAGTGGGGGCCACAGATACGCAGTATTTT.

This clonotype was seen more than once but under ten times. This chain joins TRBV6-6 and TRBJ2-7; D might be TRBD1 (6 bases). V dropped 5 bases and J dropped 0 bases, with 14 bases sitting between them. The CDR3 is made up of 15 amino acids. CDR1 and CDR2 (germline): MNHNY, SVGAGI (reference sequence). CDR3 bases: TGTGCCAGCAGTACTATACAGGGTTCCTCCTACGAGCAGTACTTC. Protein: CASSTIQGSSYEQYF.

For this clonotype: Without the conserved terminal phenylalanine or tryptophan, this CDR3 likely stems from a read error. The chain links TRBV29-1 to TRBJ2-3; 11 bases match TRBD2. Germline assignment: CDR1 SQVTM and CDR2 ANQGSEA. This CDR3 has 14 residues. The J segment lost 4 bases and the V segment lost 1 base, leaving 1 base of the junction unmatched. CDR3: CSVEGLAGSDTQYL. The CDR3 bases are TGCAGCGTTGAAGGACTAGCGGGGTCAGATACGCAGTATCTT.

The rearrangement links TRBV9 to TRBJ2-3; D gene ambiguous. This CDR3 is built from 12 residues. The germline V and J ends were trimmed by 1 base and 4 bases, with 4 bases remaining between them. The germline CDR1 and CDR2 sequences are SGDLS and YYNGEE. CDR3 loop: CASSVLSDTQYF. The CDR3 DNA sequence: TGTGCCAGCAGCGTATTATCAGATACGCAGTATTTT.

This clonotype was seen a few times. The chain combines TRBV30 with TRBJ1-2, with 8 bases matching TRBD1. The CDR3 has 16 residues. V lost 8 bases to trimming and J lost 6 bases; unmatched junction nucleotides: 20. Germline-derived CDR1 and CDR2 are GTSNPN and SVGIG (reference sequence). The CDR3 loop reads CATESRIPGGSDGYTF. The CDR3, as DNA: TGTGCCACGGAGTCACGGATTCCAGGGGGCTCGGATGGCTACACCTTC.

This chain links TRBV7-2 with TRBJ1-2, with 10 bases fitting TRBD1. The CDR3 has 18 amino acids. The J segment lost 4 bases and the V segment lost 4 bases, leaving 15 bases of the junction unmatched. Germline V gene data show CDR1 as SGHTA and CDR2 as FQGNSA. CDR3 protein: CASSYPGTGAIGSYGYTF. DNA of the CDR3: TGTGCCAGCAGCTACCCCGGGACAGGGGCCATAGGAAGCTATGGCTACACCTTC.

The sample holds a few counts of this clonotype. This chain links TRBV20-1 with TRBJ2-7; D uncertain. Trimming left V 6 bases short and J 2 bases short, with 11 bases between. CDR3 size: 12 residues. CDR1 is DFQATT, CDR2 SNEGSKA, per germline (reference sequence). CDR3 nucleotides: TGCAGTGCGCTGACACTTACCTACGAGCAGTACTTC. The encoded protein is CSALTLTYEQYF.

The chain recombines TRBV12-3 or TRBV12-4 with TRBJ1-5; 11 bases fit TRBD1. The trim removed 8 bases at V and 5 bases at J, leaving 2 bases unmatched. The CDR3 runs to 13 residues. CDR3 nucleotide sequence: TGTGCCAGCGGGACAGGGGGGGATCAGCCCCAGCATTTT. As protein: CASGTGGDQPQHF.

This clonotype was found a few times. The chain employs TRBV5-1 and TRBJ2-3; TRBD1 agrees at 9 bases. This CDR3 is 15 amino acids long. With V trimmed by 2 bases and J by 4 bases, 5 bases remained unmatched. The germline V gene has CDR1 SGHRS and CDR2 YFSETQ. CDR3 sequence: CASSFRRQGADTQYF. As DNA, the CDR3 is TGCGCCAGCAGCTTCCGACGACAGGGGGCAGATACGCAGTATTTT.

This clonotype was seen more than once but under ten times. The chain is built from TRBV5-1 and TRBJ2-7, with 7 bases matching TRBD1. The CDR3 has 15 amino acids. V lost 4 bases to trimming and J lost 3 bases; unmatched junction nucleotides: 10. CDR1 SGHRS and CDR2 YFSETQ come from the germline V gene. The CDR3 nucleotides are TGCGCCAGCAGCCCCTCGACAGGGATTCACTACGAGCAGTACTTC. Protein sequence: CASSPSTGIHYEQYF.

A few counts support this clonotype. The chain combines TRBV29-1 with TRBJ2-5; 13 bases map to TRBD2. Germline-derived CDR1 and CDR2 are SQVTM and ANQGSEA. Germline trimming cut 6 bases from V and 2 bases from J; bases unmatched to any gene: 3. This CDR3 is built from 14 residues. This chain's CDR3 is CSVRLAGGQETQYF. DNA for the CDR3: TGCAGCGTGCGACTAGCGGGGGGACAAGAGACCCAGTACTTC. Drawing the rest from reference TRBV29-1 and TRBJ2-5, the complete variable domain is SAVISQKPSRDICQRGTSLTIQCQVDSQVTMMFWYRQQPGQSLTLIATANQGSEATYESGFVIDKFPISRPNLTFSTLTVSNMSPEDSSIYLCSVRLAGGQETQYFGPGTRLLVL.

This clonotype was counted only a few times. J is TRBJ1-1 and V is TRBV5-1, with a possible D match to TRBD1 (5 bases). Germline CDR1 is SGHRS and CDR2 is YFSETQ. The V end lost 7 bases, the J end lost 3 bases, and 19 bases lay between the germline ends. The CDR3 spans 15 residues. The CDR3 loop reads CASAGGSGLDTEAFF. The CDR3 DNA reads as TGCGCCAGCGCGGGGGGTTCCGGTTTGGACACTGAAGCTTTCTTT.